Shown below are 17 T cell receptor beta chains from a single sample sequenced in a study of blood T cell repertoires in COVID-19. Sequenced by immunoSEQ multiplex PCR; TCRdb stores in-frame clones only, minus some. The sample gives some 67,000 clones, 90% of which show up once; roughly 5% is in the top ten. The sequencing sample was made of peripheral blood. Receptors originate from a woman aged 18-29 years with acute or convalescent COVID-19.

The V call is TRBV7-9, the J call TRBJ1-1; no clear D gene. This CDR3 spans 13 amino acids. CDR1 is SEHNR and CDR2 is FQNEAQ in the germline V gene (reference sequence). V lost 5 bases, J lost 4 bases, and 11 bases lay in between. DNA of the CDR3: TGTGCCAGCAGCATCCCCGGTGGCACTGAAGCTTTCTTT. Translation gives CASSIPGGTEAFF.

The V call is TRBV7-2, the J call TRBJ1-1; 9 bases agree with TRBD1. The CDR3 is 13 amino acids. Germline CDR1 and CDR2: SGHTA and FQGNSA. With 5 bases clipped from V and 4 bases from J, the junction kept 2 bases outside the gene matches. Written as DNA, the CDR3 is TGTGCCAGCAGCATGACAGGGGGCACTGAAGCTTTCTTT. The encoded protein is CASSMTGGTEAFF.

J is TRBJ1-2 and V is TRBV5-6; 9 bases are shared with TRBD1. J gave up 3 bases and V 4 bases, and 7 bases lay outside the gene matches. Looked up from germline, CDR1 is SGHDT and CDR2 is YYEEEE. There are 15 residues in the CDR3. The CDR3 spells CASSPDRGLDYGYTF. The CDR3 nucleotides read TGTGCCAGCAGCCCCGACAGGGGGTTGGACTATGGCTACACCTTC.

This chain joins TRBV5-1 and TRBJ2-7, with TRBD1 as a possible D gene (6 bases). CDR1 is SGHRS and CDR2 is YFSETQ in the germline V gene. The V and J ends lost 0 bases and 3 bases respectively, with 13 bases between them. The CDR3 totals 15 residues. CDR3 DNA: TGCGCCAGCAGCTTGGCTGGGGGCGTAGGCTACGAGCAGTACTTC. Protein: CASSLAGGVGYEQYF.

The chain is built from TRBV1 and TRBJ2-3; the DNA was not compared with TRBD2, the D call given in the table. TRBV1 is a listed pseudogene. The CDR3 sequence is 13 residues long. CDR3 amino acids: CTSSQDSAGTQYF. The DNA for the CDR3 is TGCACCAGCAGCCAAGATAGCGCAGGTACGCAGTATTTT.

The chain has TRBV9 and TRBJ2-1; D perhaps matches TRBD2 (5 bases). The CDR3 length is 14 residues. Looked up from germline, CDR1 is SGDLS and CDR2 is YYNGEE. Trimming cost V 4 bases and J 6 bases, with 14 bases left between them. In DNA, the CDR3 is TGTGCCAGCAGCCCCACGGCAGGAGGCAATGAGCAGTTCTTC. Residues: CASSPTAGGNEQFF.

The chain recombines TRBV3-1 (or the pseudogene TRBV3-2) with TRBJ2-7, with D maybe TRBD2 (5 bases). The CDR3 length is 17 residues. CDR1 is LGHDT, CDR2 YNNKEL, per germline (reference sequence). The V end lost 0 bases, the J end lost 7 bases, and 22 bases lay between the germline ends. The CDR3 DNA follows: TGTGCCAGCAGCCAAGATTCTGGGGAGCAATCTTGTCCGGAGCAGTACTTC. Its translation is CASSQDSGEQSCPEQYF.

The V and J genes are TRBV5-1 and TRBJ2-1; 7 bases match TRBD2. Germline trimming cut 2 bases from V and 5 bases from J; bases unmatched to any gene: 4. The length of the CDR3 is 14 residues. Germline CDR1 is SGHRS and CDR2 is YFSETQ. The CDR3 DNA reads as TGCGCCAGCAGCTTACGCGGGAGTAACAATGAGCAGTTCTTC. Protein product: CASSLRGSNNEQFF.

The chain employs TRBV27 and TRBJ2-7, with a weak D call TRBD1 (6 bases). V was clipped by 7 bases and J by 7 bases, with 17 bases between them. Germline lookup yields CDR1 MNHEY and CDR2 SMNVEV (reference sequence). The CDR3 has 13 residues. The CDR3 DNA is TGTGCCAGCAAGACAGGACAGCTAGGGGAGCAGTACTTC. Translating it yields CASKTGQLGEQYF.

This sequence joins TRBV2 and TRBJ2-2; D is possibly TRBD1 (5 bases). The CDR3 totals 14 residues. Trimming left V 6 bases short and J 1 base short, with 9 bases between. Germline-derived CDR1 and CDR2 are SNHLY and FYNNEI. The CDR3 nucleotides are TGTGCCAGCAGCCCCGGACAGAACACCGGGGAGCTGTTTTTT. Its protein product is CASSPGQNTGELFF.

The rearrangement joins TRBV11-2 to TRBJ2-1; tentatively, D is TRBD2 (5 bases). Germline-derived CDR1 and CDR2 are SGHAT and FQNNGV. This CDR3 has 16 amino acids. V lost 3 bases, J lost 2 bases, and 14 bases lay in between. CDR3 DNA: TGTGCCAGCAGCTTTTATGACTACAGACCCTACAATGAGCAGTTCTTC. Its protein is CASSFYDYRPYNEQFF.

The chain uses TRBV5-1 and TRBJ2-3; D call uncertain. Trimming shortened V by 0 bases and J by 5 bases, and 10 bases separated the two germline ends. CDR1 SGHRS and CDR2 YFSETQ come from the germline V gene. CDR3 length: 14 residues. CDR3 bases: TGCGCCAGCAGCTTGGGGGCAGTGAGAGATACGCAGTATTTT. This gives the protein CASSLGAVRDTQYF.

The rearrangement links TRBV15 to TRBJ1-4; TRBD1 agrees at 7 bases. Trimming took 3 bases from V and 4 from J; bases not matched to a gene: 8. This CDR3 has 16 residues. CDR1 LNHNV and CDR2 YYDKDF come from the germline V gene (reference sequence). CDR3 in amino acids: CATSSDGTAINEKLFF. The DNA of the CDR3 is TGTGCCACCAGCAGCGACGGGACAGCCATTAATGAAAAACTGTTTTTT. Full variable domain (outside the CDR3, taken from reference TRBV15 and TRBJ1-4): DAMVIQNPRYQVTQFGKPVTLSCSQTLNHNVMYWYQQKSSQAPKLLFHYYDKDFNNEADTPDNFQSRRPNTSFCFLDIRSPGLGDTAMYLCATSSDGTAINEKLFFGSGTQLSVL.

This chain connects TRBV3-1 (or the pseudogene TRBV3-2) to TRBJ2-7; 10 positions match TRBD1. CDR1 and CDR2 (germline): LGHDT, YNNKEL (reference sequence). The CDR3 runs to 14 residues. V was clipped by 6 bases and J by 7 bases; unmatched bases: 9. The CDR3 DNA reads TGTGCCAGCAGTTCCGGGACAGGGGTGTGGGAGCAGTACTTC. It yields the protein CASSSGTGVWEQYF.

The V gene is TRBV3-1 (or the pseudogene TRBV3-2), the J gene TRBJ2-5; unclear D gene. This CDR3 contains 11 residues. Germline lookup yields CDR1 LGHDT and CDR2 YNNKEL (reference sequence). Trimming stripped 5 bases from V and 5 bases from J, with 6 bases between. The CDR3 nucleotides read TGTGCCAGCAGCAACGGGGAGACCCAGTACTTC. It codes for CASSNGETQYF.

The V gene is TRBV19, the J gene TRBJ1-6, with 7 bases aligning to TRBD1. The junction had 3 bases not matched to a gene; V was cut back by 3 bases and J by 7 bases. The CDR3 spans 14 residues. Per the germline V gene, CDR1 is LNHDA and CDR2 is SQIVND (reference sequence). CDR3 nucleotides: TGTGCCAGTAGTATCGGGACAGCAAATTCACCCCTCCACTTT. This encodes CASSIGTANSPLHF.

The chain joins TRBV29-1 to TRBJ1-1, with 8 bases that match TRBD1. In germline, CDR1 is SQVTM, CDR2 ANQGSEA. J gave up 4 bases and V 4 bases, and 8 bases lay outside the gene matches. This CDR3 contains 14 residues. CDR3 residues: CSVVGQEKGTEAFF. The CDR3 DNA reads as TGCAGCGTTGTGGGACAGGAGAAGGGCACTGAAGCTTTCTTT.